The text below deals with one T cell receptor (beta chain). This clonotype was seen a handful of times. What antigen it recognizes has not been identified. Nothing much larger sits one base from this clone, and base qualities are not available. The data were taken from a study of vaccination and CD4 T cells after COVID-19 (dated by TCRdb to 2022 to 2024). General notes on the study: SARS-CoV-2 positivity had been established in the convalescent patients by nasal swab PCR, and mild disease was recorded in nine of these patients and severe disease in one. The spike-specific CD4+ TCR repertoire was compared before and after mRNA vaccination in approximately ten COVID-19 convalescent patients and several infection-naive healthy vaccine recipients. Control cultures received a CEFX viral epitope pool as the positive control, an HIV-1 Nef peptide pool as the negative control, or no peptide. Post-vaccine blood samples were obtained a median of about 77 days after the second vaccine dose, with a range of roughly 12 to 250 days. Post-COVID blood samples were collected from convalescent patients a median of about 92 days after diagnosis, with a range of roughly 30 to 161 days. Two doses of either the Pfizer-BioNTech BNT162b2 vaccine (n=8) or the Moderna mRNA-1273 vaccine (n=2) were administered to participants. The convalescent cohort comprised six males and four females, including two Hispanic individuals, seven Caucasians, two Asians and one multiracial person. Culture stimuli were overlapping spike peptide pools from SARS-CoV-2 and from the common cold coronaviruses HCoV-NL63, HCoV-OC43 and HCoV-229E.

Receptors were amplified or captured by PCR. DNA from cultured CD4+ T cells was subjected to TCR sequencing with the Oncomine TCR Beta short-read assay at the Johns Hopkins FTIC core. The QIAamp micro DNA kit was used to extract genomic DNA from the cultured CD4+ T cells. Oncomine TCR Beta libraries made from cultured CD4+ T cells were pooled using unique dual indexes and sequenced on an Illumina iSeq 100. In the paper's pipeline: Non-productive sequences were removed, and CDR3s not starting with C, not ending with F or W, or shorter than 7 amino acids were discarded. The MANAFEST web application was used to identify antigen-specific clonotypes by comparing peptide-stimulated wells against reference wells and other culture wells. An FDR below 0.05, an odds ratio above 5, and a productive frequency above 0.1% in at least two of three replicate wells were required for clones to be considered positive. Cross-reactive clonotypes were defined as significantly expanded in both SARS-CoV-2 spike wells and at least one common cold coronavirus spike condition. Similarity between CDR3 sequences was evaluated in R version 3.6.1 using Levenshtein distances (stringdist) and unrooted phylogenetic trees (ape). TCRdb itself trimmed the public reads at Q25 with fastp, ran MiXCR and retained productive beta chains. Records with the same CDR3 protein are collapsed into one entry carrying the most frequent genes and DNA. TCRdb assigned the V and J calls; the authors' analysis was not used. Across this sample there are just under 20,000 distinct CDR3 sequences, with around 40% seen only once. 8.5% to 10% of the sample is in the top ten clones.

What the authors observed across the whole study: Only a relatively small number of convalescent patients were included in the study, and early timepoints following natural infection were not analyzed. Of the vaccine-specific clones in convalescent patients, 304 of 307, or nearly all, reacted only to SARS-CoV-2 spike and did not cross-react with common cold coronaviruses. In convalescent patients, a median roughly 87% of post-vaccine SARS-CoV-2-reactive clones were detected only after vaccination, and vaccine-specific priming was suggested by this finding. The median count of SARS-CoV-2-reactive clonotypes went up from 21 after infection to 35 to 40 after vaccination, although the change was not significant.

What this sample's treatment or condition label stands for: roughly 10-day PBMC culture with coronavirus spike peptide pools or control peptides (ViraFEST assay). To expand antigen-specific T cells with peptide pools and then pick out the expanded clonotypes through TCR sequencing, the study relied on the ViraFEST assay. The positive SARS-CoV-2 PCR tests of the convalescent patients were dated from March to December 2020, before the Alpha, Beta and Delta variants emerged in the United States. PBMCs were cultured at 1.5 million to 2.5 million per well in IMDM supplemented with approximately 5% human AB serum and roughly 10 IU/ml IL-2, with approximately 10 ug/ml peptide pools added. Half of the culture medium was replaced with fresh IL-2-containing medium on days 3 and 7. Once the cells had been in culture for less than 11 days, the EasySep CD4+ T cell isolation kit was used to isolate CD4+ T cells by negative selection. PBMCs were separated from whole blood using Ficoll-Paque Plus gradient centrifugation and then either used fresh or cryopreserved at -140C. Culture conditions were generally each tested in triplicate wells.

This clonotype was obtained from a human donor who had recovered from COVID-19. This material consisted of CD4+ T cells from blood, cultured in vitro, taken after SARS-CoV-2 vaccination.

The CDR3 sequence is CASSMGQGKKQVNTEAFF. The DNA sequence is TGTGCCAGCAGCATGGGACAGGGGAAGAAGCAGGTGAACACTGAAGCTTTCTTT. This chain joins TRBV11-2 to TRBJ1-1; TRBD1 matches 10 bases in the middle. CDR1 and CDR2 were assigned from the germline V gene as SGHAT and FQNNGV. From cysteine to phenylalanine, the CDR3 is 18 amino acids long. Of all the DNA, just the CDR3 is kept, 54 bases in frame from base 1. At the junction V is shortened by 5 bases and J by 0 bases; bases outside the gene matches: 12.